Listed below are T cell receptor beta chains from one sample, sequenced in a study of blood T cell repertoires in COVID-19. Assay: immunoSEQ multiplex PCR; the TCRdb copy retains only in-frame clones and omits some. The data contain more than 100,000 clones, approximately 88% of them singletons. The sequencing input was peripheral blood. The receptors shown here come from a woman aged 55-75 years with acute or convalescent COVID-19. The CDR3 runs from the conserved cysteine through the conserved F or W. Fields, in order: J gene, V gene, CDR3 length, D gene, clone size, CDR3 DNA, CDR3 protein. D genes are given only for firm matches. Not every row has a clone size; where given, it reads once, few, many or a size class.

TRBJ1-1 TRBV6-5 13 . few TGTGCCAGCACCTTGGAGTCGGGGGTTGAAGCTTTCTTT CASTLESGVEAFF
TRBJ1-5 TRBV27 15 . . TGTGCCAGCAGTTTATCAGCAGGGTACAATCAGCCCCAGCATTTT CASSLSAGYNQPQHF
TRBJ1-4 TRBV20-1 11 . . TGCAGTGCCGCAGCTTCCGGGACTTGCTTTTTT CSAAASGTCFF
TRBJ2-1 TRBV9 17 TRBD2 . TGTGCCAGCAGCGTTCGACAGCTAGCGGGAGGGCCAGATGAGCAGTTCTTC CASSVRQLAGGPDEQFF
TRBJ2-1 TRBV19 14 TRBD1 . TGTGCCAGTAGTACCCAACAGGGGTACAATGAGCAGTTCTTC CASSTQQGYNEQFF
TRBJ2-7 TRBV6-5 13 TRBD1 . TGTGCCAGCAGGAGACAGGGGGCCTACGAGCAGTACTTC CASRRQGAYEQYF
TRBJ1-1 TRBV7-9 14 . . TGTGCCAGCAGCGCTATGGGCTTCGGCACTGAAGCTTTCTTT CASSAMGFGTEAFF
TRBJ1-5 TRBV23-1 13 TRBD1 . TGCGCCAGCAGTCAGCGACAGGGACAGCCCCAGCATTTT CASSQRQGQPQHF
TRBJ2-3 TRBV9 13 . . TGTGCCAGCAGCGAGGGGCCCACAGATACGCAGTATTTT CASSEGPTDTQYF
TRBJ1-1 TRBV5-1 14 TRBD1 . TGCGCCAGCAGCTTGAGGACAGGGAGCTTCGAAGCTTTCTTT CASSLRTGSFEAFF
TRBJ1-1 TRBV2 13 . . TGTGCCAGTTATCAGGCTCGGAACACTGAAGCTTTCTTT CASYQARNTEAFF
TRBJ1-4 TRBV5-5 16 TRBD1 once TGTGCCAGCAGCCCCGGGACAGGCGGGACTAATGAAAAACTGTTTTTT CASSPGTGGTNEKLFF
TRBJ1-6 TRBV29-1 14 . few TGCAGCGCCAAGATGGACAGTTTTAATTCACCCCTCCACTTT CSAKMDSFNSPLHF
TRBJ2-3 TRBV19 14 . . TGTGCCAGTAGTGAAGACTGGAGCACAGATACGCAGTATTTT CASSEDWSTDTQYF
TRBJ1-6 TRBV2 15 TRBD1 . TGTGCCAGCAGTGTGGGACAGGGGGCCGTTTCACCCCTCCACTTT CASSVGQGAVSPLHF
TRBJ1-6 TRBV7-3 13 TRBD1 . TGTGCCAGCAGCTTAAGTTGGCAGGGGGCCCTCCACTTT CASSLSWQGALHF
TRBJ2-7 TRBV4-1 15 TRBD2 few TGCGCCAGCAGCCAAGAGGCTAGCGGACCCTACGAGCAGTACTTC CASSQEASGPYEQYF
TRBJ1-1 TRBV7-9 15 TRBD1 few TGTGCCAGCAGCTTAGAGGGACAGGGAGCCACTGAAGCTTTCTTT CASSLEGQGATEAFF